This TCR beta chain was sequenced in a study of response to subunit inactivated influenza vaccine. Study-wide results and limits: The authors suggested that few new T cells are recruited per seasonal influenza vaccination.

With respect to this clonotype: The target antigen is unknown. One junction end does not reproduce the germline sequence, and a read error may be involved.

The CDR3 totals 15 residues. Germline CDR1 SGHRS, CDR2 YFSETQ. In TCRdb, the RT-PCR reads were re-called with MiXCR into one record per CDR3 protein. The data contain roughly 460,000 distinct CDR3 sequences, 9.5% to 12% of them seen just once; the ten biggest clones take up less than 15%. The rearrangement joins TRBV5-1 to TRBJ2-5, with 10 bases identical to TRBD1. The material sequenced was PBMCs from blood, taken 45 days after vaccination. The source is a man aged 50 to 60 who received an inactivated influenza vaccine. CDR3 protein: CASSSQTGGQGTQYF. CDR3 nucleotides: TGCGCCAGCAGCTCGCAGACAGGGGGCCAAGGGACCCAGTACTTC.